This T cell receptor (beta chain) comes out of a study of Graves' ophthalmopathy and Graves' hyperthyroidism. Study-wide findings and caveats: Sensitivity reached roughly 71% and specificity approximately 72% when the model predicted ophthalmopathy progression. Also, most clonotypes expanded in the thyroid above 0.001 frequency appeared in blood.

Points on this clonotype: What it binds is unknown.

Using RNA transcripts, the TCR beta CDR3 regions were amplified. HTBI-primed first-round RT-PCR preceded second-round multiplex PCR. One entry per CDR3 protein results from TCRdb running MiXCR on the multiplex PCR reads. The repertoire holds more than 40,000 distinct CDR3 sequences, with around half as singletons. The germline V gene encodes CDR1 SGHNT and CDR2 YENEEA. Trimming stripped 3 bases from V and 1 base from J, with 10 bases between. CDR3 size: 15 residues. The receptor's source is an adult man with Graves' ophthalmopathy. This chain connects TRBV11-3 to TRBJ1-3; D gene unclear. The sequenced sample was peripheral blood. The CDR3 region is CASSFLVGSGNTIYF. In nucleotides, the CDR3 is TGTGCCAGCAGCTTTCTTGTCGGGTCTGGAAACACCATATATTTT.